Described below is a single T cell receptor (beta chain) sequence and its context. The germline V and J ends were trimmed by 2 bases and 2 bases, with 10 bases remaining between them. Germline-derived CDR1 and CDR2 are KGHSH and LQKENI. This CDR3 has 15 amino acids. The data stem from a study of blood T cell repertoires in COVID-19. Study-level background: The analysed material was cDNA or gDNA that came from T cells, B-cell-depleted T cells, or PBMCs.

Original methodology: The assay estimated nucleated cells by amplifying reference gene primers. The table came from immunoSEQ multiplex PCR; TCRdb's copy has only in-frame clones and leaves some out. D and trimming were read from the DNA, whereas the V and J calls and clone size are those reported in that table. Of about 71,000 clones listed, 80% to 95% are singletons. This clonotype originated in a woman aged 80 or over with acute or convalescent COVID-19. The sequenced material came from peripheral blood. The genes are TRBV18 and TRBJ1-5; TRBD1 is a possible D gene (5 bases). The CDR3 DNA reads as TGTGCCAGCTCACCATTGGGGCTAGGCAATCAGCCCCAGCATTTT. Its translation is CASSPLGLGNQPQHF.